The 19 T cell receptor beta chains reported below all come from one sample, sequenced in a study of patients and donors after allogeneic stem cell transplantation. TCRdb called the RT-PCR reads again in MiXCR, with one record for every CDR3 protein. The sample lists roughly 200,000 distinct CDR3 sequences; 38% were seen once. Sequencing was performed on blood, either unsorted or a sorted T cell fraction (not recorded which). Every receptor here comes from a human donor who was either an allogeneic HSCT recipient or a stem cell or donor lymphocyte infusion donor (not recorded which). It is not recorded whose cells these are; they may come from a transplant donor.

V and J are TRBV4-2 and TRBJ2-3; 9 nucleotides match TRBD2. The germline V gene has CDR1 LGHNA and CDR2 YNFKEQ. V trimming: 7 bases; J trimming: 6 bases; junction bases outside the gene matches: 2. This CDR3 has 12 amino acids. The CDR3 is CASNAGGDTQYF. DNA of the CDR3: TGTGCCAGCAACGCGGGAGGGGATACGCAGTATTTT.

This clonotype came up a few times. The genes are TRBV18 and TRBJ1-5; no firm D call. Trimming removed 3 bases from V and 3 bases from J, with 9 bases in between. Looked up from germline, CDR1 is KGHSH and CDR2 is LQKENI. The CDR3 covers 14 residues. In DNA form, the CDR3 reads TGTGCCAGCTCACCCGGACGGAACAATCAGCCCCAGCATTTT. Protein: CASSPGRNNQPQHF.

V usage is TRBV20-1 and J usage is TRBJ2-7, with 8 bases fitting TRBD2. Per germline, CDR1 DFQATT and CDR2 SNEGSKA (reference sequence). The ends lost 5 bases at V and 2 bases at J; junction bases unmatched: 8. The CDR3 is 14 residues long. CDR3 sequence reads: CSAPAGGSPYEQYF. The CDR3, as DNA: TGCAGTGCTCCTGCGGGGGGTTCCCCCTACGAGCAGTACTTC.

CDR3 sequence reads: CASSPSLGETQYF. CDR3 nucleotide sequence: TGTGCCAGCTCACCAAGTTTGGGGGAGACCCAGTACTTC. This chain joins TRBV18 and TRBJ2-5; no reliable D call. The germline V gene encodes CDR1 KGHSH and CDR2 LQKENI. The CDR3 has 13 residues. The V end was cut by 2 bases, the J end by 5 bases, with 9 bases between.

CDR3 in DNA: TGTGCCAGCAGTCCCCAAGGTGAGAACACTGAAGCTTTCTTT. It translates to CASSPQGENTEAFF. The V gene is TRBV12-3 or TRBV12-4, the J gene TRBJ1-1; D call uncertain. This CDR3 comprises 14 residues. With 5 bases removed from V and 1 base from J, the gap between germline ends came to 11 bases.

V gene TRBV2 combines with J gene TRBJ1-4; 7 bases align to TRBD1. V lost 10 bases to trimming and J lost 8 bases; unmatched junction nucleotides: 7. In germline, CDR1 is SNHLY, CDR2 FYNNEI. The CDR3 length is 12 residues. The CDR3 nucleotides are TGTGCCACGGGGGGACAGTTAGAAAAACTGTTTTTT. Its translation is CATGGQLEKLFF. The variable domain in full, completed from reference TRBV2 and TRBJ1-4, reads EPEVTQTPSHQVTQMGQEVILRCVPISNHLYFYWYRQILGQKVEFLVSFYNNEISEKSEIFDDQFSVERPDGSNFTLKIRSTKLEDSAMYFCATGGQLEKLFFGSGTQLSVL.

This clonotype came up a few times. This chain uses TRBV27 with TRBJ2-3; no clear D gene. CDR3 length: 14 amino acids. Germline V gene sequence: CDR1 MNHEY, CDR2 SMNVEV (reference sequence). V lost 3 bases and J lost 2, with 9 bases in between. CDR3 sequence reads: CASSFGPITDTQYF. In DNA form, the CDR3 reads TGTGCCAGCAGTTTTGGACCGATCACAGATACGCAGTATTTT.

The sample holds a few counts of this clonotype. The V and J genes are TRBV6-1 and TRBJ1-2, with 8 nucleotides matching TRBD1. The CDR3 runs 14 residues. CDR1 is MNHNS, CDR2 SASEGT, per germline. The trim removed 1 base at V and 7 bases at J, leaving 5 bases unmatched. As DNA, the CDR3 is TGTGCCAGCAGTGAAGTTGGGACAGGTTTTGGCTACACCTTC. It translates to CASSEVGTGFGYTF.

The CDR3 sequence is CAWSATGGRDTQYF. For the CDR3, the DNA is TGTGCCTGGAGTGCAACGGGGGGGAGAGATACGCAGTATTTT. This sequence joins TRBV30 and TRBJ2-3; 8 bases are a match to TRBD2. This CDR3 spans 14 amino acids. The junction had 5 bases not matched to a gene; V was cut back by 1 base and J by 5 bases. Per the germline V gene, CDR1 is GTSNPN and CDR2 is SVGIG (reference sequence).

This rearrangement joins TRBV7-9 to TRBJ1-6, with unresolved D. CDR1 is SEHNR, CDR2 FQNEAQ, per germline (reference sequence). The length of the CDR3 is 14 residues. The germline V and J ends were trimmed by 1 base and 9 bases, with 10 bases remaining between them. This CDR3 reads CASSLVLGGSPLHF. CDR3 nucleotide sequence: TGTGCCAGCAGCTTAGTATTAGGCGGTTCACCCCTCCACTTT.

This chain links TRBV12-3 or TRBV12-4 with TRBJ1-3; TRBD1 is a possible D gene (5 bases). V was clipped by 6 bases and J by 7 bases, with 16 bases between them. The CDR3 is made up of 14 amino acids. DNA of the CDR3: TGTGCCAGCAGGACCTTGGACATCCGGAACACCATATATTTT. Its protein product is CASRTLDIRNTIYF.

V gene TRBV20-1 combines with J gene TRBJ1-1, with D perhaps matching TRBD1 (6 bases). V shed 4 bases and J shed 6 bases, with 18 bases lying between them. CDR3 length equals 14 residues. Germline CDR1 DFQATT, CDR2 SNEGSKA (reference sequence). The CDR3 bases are TGCAGTGCTAATCTCGGACAGCAGCACCCTGAAGCTTTCTTT. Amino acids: CSANLGQQHPEAFF.

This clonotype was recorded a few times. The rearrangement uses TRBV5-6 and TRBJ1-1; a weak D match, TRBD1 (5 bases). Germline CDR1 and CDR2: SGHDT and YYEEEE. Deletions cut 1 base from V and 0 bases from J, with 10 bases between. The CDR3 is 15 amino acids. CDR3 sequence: CASSLLGTVNTEAFF. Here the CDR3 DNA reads TGTGCCAGCAGCTTGCTCGGGACGGTGAACACTGAAGCTTTCTTT.

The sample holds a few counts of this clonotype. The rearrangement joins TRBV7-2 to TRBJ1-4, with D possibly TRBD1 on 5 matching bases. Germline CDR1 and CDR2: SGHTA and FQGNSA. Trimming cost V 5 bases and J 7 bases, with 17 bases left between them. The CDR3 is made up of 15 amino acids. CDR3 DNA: TGTGCCAGCAGCACAGGAGGCGGAAAGGGTGAAAAACTGTTTTTT. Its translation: CASSTGGGKGEKLFF.

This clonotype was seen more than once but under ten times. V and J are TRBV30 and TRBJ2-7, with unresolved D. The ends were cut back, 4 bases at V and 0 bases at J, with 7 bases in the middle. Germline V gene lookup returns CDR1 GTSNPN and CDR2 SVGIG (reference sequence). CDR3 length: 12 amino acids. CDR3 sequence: CAWNTVSYEQYF. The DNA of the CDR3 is TGTGCCTGGAACACGGTCTCCTACGAGCAGTACTTC. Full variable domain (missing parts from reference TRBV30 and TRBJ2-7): SQTIHQWPATLVQPVGSPLSLECTVEGTSNPNLYWYRQAAGRGLQLLFYSVGIGQISSEVPQNLSASRPQDRQFILSSKKLLLSDSGFYLCAWNTVSYEQYFGPGTRLTVT.

CDR3 DNA: TGCAGTGCTGGATCCGGGACAGGGGGGACTCAGCCCCAGCATTTT. Its translation is CSAGSGTGGTQPQHF. This chain joins TRBV20-1 and TRBJ1-5, with TRBD1 identical over 11 bases. Germline assignment: CDR1 DFQATT and CDR2 SNEGSKA (reference sequence). V was clipped by 5 bases and J by 6 bases; unmatched bases: 9. The CDR3 runs 15 residues.

The DNA for the CDR3 is TGTGCCAGCAGTCTGATGACAGGCCCCTACGAGCAGTACTTC. Its translation is CASSLMTGPYEQYF. The rearrangement uses TRBV27 and TRBJ2-7, with D maybe TRBD1 (6 bases). The germline gives CDR1 MNHEY, CDR2 SMNVEV (reference sequence). Trimming removed 5 bases from V and 2 bases from J, with 13 bases in between. CDR3 length: 14 amino acids.

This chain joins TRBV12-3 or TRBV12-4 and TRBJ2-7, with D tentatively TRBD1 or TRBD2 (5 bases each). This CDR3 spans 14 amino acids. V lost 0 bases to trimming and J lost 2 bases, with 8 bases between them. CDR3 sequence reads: CASSLAGDPYEQYF. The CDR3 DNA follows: TGTGCCAGCAGTTTAGCAGGGGACCCCTACGAGCAGTACTTC.

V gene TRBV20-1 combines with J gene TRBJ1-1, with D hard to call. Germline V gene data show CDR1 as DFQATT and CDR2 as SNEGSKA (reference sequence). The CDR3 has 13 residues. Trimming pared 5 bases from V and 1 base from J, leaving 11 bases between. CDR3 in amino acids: CSAASGPNTEAFF. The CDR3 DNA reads TGCAGTGCTGCGTCAGGCCCGAACACTGAAGCTTTCTTT.